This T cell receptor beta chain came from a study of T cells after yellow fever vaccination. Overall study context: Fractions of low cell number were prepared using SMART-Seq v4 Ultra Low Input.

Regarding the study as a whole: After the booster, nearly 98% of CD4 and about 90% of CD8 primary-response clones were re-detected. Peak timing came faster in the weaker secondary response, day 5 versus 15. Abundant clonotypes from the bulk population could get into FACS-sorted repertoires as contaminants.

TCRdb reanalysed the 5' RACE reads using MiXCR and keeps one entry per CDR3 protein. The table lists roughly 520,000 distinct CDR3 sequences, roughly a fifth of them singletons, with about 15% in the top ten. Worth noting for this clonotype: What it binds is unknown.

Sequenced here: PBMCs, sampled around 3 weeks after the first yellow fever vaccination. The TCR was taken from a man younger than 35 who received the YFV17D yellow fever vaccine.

The CDR3 sequence is CASSSDKLQETQYF. CDR3 coding DNA: TGCGCCAGCAGCTCTGACAAACTCCAAGAGACCCAGTACTTC. This chain links TRBV5-1 with TRBJ2-5; D unclear. Germline CDR1 SGHRS, CDR2 YFSETQ. The CDR3 has 14 residues. Trimming took 3 bases from V and 1 from J, leaving 10 bases between them. Based on the CDR3 plus reference TRBV5-1 and TRBJ2-5, the full variable domain is KAGVTQTPRYLIKTRGQQVTLSCSPISGHRSVSWYQQTPGQGLQFLFEYFSETQRNKGNFPGRFSGRQFSNSRSEMNVSTLELGDSALYLCASSSDKLQETQYFGPGTRLLVL.